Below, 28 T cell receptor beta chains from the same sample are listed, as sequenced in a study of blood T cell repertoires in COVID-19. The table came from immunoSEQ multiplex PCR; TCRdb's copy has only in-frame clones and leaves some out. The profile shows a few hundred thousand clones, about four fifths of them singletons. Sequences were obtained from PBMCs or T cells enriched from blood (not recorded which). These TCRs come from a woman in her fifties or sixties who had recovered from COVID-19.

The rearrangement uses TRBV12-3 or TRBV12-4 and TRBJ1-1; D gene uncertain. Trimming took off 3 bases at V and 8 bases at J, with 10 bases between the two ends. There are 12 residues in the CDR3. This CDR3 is CASSFAGREAFF. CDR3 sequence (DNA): TGTGCCAGCAGTTTCGCGGGGAGGGAAGCTTTCTTT.

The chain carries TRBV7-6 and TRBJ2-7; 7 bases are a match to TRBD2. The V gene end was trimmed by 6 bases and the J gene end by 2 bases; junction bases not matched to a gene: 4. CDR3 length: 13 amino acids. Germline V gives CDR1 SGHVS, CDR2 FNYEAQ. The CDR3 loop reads CASSIGGAYEQYF. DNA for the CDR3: TGTGCCAGCAGTATTGGGGGGGCCTACGAGCAGTACTTC.

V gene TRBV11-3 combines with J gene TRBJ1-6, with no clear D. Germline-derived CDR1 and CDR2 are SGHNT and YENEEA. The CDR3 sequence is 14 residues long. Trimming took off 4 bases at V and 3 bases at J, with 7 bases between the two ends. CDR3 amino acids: CASSYGIYNSPLHF. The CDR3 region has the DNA TGTGCCAGCAGCTACGGGATCTATAATTCACCCCTCCACTTT. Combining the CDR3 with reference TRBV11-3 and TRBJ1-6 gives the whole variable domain EAGVVQSPRYKIIEKKQPVAFWCNPISGHNTLYWYLQNLGQGPELLIRYENEEAVDDSQLPKDRFSAERLKGVDSTLKIQPAELGDSAVYLCASSYGIYNSPLHFGNGTRLTVT.

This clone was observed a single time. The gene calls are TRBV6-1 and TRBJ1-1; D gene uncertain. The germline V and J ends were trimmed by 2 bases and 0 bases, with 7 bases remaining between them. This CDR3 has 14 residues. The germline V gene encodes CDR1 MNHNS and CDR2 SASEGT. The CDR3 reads CASSESEMNTEAFF. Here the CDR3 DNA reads TGTGCCAGCAGTGAAAGTGAGATGAACACTGAAGCTTTCTTT.

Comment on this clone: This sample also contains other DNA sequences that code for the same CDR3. The CDR3 reads CASSLAGSYGYTF. The CDR3 region has the DNA TGTGCCAGCAGCTTAGCCGGGTCCTATGGCTACACCTTC. The genes are TRBV7-9 and TRBJ1-2; D is undetermined. Germline CDR1 and CDR2: SEHNR and FQNEAQ (reference sequence). The CDR3 loop spans 13 amino acids. V was cut by 0 bases and J by 4 bases, with 6 bases left in between.

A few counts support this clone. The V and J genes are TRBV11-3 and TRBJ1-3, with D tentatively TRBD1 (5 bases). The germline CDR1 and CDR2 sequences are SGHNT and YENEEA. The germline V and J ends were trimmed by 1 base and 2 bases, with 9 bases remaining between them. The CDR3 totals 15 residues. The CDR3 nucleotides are TGTGCCAGCAGCTTAGGCGGGACGCCTGGAAACACCATATATTTT. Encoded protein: CASSLGGTPGNTIYF.

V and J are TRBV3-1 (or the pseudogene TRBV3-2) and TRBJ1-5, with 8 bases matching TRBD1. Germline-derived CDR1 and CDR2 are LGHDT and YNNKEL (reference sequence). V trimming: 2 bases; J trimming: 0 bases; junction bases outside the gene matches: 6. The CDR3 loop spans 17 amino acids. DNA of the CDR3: TGTGCCAGCAGCCAAACCACAGGGGGGTATAGCAATCAGCCCCAGCATTTT. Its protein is CASSQTTGGYSNQPQHF.

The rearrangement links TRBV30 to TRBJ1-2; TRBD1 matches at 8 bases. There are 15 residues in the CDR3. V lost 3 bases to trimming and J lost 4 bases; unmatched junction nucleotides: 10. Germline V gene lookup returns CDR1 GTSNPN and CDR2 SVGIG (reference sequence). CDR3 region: CAWRARGQGIYGYTF. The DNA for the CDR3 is TGTGCCTGGAGAGCCCGTGGACAGGGCATCTATGGCTACACCTTC.

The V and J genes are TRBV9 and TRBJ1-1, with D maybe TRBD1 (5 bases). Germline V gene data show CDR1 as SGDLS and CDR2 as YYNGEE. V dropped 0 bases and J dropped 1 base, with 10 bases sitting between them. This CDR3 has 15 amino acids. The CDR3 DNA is TGTGCCAGCAGCGTAGTGCAGGGCCGGAACACTGAAGCTTTCTTT. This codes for CASSVVQGRNTEAFF.

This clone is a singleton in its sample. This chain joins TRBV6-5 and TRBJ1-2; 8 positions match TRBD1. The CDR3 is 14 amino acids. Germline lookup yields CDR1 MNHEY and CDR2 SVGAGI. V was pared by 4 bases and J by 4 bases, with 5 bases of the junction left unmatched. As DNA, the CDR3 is TGTGCCAGCAGTTTGGGGACAGGCGCCTATGGCTACACCTTC. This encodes CASSLGTGAYGYTF.

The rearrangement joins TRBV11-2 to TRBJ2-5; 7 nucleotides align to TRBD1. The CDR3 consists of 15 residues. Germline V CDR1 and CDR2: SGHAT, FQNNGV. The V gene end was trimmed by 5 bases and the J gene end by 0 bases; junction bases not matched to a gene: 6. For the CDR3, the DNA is TGTGCCAGCAGCGTACAGGGGATGTACCAAGAGACCCAGTACTTC. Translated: CASSVQGMYQETQYF.

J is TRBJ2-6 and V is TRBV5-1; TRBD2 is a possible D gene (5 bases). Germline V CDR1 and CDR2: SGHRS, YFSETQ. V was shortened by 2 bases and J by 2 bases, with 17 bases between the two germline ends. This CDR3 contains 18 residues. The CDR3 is CASSLNSGGHAGANVLTF. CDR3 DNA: TGCGCCAGCAGCTTAAACTCTGGAGGTCATGCTGGGGCCAACGTCCTGACTTTC. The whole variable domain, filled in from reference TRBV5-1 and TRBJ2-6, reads KAGVTQTPRYLIKTRGQQVTLSCSPISGHRSVSWYQQTPGQGLQFLFEYFSETQRNKGNFPGRFSGRQFSNSRSEMNVSTLELGDSALYLCASSLNSGGHAGANVLTFGAGSRLTVL.

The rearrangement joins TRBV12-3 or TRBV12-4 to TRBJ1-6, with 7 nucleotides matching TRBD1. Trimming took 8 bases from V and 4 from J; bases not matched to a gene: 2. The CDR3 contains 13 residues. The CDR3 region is CASRDSYNSPLHF. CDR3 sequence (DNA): TGTGCCAGCCGGGACAGTTATAATTCACCCCTCCACTTT.

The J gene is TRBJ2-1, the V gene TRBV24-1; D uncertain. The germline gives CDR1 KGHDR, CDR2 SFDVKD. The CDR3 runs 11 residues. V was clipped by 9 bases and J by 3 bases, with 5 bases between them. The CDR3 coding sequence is TGTGCCACCGAACACTACAATGAGCAGTTCTTC. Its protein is CATEHYNEQFF.

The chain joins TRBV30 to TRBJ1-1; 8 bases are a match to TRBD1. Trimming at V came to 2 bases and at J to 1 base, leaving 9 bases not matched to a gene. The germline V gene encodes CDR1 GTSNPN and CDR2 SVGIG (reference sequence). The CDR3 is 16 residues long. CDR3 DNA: TGTGCCTGGAGTACTTTATCCGGGACAGGGAACACTGAAGCTTTCTTT. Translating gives CAWSTLSGTGNTEAFF.

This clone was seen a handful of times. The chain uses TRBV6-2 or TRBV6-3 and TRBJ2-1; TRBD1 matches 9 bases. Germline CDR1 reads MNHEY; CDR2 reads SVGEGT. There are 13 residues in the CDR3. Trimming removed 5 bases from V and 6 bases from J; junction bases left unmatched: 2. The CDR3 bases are TGTGCCAGCAGTGAGGACAGGGGCAATGAGCAGTTCTTC. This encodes CASSEDRGNEQFF.

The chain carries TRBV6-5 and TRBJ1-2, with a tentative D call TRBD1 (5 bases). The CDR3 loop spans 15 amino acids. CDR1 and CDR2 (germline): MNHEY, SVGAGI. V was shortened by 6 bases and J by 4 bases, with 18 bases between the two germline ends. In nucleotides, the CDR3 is TGTGCCAGCAGGCGAACAGGCAACTTACCCTATGGCTACACCTTC. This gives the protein CASRRTGNLPYGYTF.

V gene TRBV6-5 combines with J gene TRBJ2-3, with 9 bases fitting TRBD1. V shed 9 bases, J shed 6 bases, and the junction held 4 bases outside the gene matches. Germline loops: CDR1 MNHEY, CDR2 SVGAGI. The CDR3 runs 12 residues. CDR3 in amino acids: CASGQGWDTQYF. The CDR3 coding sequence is TGTGCCAGTGGACAGGGGTGGGATACGCAGTATTTT.

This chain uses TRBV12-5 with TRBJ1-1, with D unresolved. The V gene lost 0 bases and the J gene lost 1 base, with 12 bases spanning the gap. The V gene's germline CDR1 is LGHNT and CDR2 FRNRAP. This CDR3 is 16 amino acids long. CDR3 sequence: CASGLVLADPNTEAFF. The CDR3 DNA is TGTGCTAGTGGTTTGGTACTAGCAGATCCGAACACTGAAGCTTTCTTT.

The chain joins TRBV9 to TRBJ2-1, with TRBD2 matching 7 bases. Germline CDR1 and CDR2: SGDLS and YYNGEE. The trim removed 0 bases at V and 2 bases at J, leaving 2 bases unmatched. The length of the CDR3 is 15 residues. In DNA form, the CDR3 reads TGTGCCAGCAGCGTAGCGGGAGGTCCCTACAATGAGCAGTTCTTC. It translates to CASSVAGGPYNEQFF.

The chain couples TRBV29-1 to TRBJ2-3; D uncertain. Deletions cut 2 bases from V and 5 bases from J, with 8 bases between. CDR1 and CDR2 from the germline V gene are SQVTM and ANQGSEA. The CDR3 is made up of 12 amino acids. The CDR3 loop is CSVERPKDTQYF. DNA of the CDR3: TGCAGCGTTGAACGTCCTAAAGATACGCAGTATTTT.

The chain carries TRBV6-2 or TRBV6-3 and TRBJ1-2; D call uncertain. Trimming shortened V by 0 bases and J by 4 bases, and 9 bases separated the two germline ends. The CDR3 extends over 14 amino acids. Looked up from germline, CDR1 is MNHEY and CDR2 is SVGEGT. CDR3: CASSYSMGSYGYTF. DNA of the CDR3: TGTGCCAGCAGTTACTCGATGGGCAGCTATGGCTACACCTTC.

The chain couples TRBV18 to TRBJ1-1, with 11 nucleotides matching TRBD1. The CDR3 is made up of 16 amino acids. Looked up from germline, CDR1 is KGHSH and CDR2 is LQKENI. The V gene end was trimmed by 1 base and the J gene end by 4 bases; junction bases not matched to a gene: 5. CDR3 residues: CASSPRTGTGGTEAFF. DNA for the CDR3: TGTGCCAGCTCACCACGTACCGGGACAGGGGGCACTGAAGCTTTCTTT.

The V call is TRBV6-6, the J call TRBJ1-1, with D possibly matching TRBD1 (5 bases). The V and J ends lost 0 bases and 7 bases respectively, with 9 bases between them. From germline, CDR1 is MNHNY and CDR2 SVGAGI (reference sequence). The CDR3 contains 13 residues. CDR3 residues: CASSYSSDSEAFF. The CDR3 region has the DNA TGTGCCAGCAGTTACTCCAGCGACAGTGAAGCTTTCTTT.

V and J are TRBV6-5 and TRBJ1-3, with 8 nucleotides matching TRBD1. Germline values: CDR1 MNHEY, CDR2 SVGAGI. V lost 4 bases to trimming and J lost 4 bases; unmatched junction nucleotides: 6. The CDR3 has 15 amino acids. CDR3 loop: CASSLQGASGNTIYF. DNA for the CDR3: TGTGCCAGCAGTTTGCAGGGGGCTTCGGGAAACACCATATATTTT.

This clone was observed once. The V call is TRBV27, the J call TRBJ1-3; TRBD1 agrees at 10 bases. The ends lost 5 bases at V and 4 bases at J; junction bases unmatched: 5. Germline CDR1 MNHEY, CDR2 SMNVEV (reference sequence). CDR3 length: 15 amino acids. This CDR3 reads CASSIGTGVGNTIYF. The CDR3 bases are TGTGCCAGCAGTATAGGGACAGGGGTGGGAAACACCATATATTTT.

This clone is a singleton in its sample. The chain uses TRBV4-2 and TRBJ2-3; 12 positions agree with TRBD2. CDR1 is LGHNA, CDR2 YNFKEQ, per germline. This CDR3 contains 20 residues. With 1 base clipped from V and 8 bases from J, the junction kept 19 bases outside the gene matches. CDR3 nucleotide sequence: TGTGCCAGCAGCCAAGCGGGGGGACTAGCGGGTCGGACCACTCTCGGTACGCAGTATTTT. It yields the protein CASSQAGGLAGRTTLGTQYF.

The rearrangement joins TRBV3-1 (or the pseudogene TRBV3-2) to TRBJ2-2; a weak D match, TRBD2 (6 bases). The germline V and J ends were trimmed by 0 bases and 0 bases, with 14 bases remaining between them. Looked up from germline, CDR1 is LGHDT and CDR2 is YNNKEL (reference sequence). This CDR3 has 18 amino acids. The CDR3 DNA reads TGTGCCAGCAGCCAAGATTTTAGCGGAAACGCGAACACCGGGGAGCTGTTTTTT. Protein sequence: CASSQDFSGNANTGELFF.